Listed here are 5 T cell receptor beta chains from one sample, sequenced in a study of spatial heterogeneity in lung cancer. Study findings and constraints: Counts of expanded intratumoral alpha and beta TCRs tracked tumor mutation counts.

TCRdb re-analysed the 5' RACE reads in MiXCR, keeping a single row per CDR3 protein. The sample consists of around 15,000 distinct CDR3 sequences, approximately 6.8% of them appearing once. What these receptors recognize is not known. Time point given: sample taken at primary tumor resection. The sample was lung tumor tissue, taken at surgery. The receptors stem from a female donor with early-stage non-small cell lung cancer.

This clonotype was seen more than once but under ten times. For a library built for alpha chains, this beta chain is a stray read; little rests on its size. This sequence joins TRBV19 and TRBJ1-5; TRBD1 matches 11 bases. Germline CDR1 is LNHDA and CDR2 is SQIVND (reference sequence). Trimming at V came to 7 bases and at J to 9 bases, leaving 11 bases not matched to a gene. This CDR3 comprises 15 residues. The CDR3 loop reads CASTPRDRGVSPQHF. In DNA form, the CDR3 reads TGTGCCAGTACTCCACGGGACAGGGGGGTTTCGCCCCAGCATTTT.

Comment on this clonotype: Mismatch with germline at one junction end may stem from a read error. The library was built for alpha chains, so this beta chain is an off-target read and its size means little. V usage is TRBV28 and J usage is TRBJ2-5; 8 bases are shared with TRBD1. CDR1 and CDR2 from the germline V gene are MDHEN and SYDVKM. The CDR3 covers 13 residues. The CDR3 nucleotides read TGTGCCACCACAGGGGGGAGTAAAGAGTCCCAGTACTTC. This gives the protein CATTGGSKESQYF. Together with reference TRBV28 and TRBJ2-5, the CDR3 gives the full variable domain: DVKVTQSSRYLVKRTGEKVFLECVQDMDHENMFWYRQDPGLGLRLIYFSYDVKMKEKGDIPEGYSVSREKKERFSLILESASTNQTSMYLCATTGGSKESQYFGPGTRLLVL.

The sample holds many counts of this clonotype. A library made for alpha chains picked up this beta chain off target, so its size means little. The genes are TRBV12-3 or TRBV12-4 and TRBJ2-3; 8 nucleotides align to TRBD2. Unmatched junction bases numbered 6, after V lost 2 bases and J lost 5 bases. The CDR3 extends over 15 amino acids. The CDR3 DNA follows: TGTGCCAGCAGTTTACTGCGGGGGGTCAGAGATACGCAGTATTTT. It specifies CASSLLRGVRDTQYF.

To note about this clonotype: This beta chain is a stray sequence in a library constructed for alpha chains; its clone size is not meaningful. This rearrangement joins TRBV3-1 to TRBJ2-1; D ambiguous. V was clipped by 5 bases and J by 3 bases, with 5 bases between them. Looked up from germline, CDR1 is LGHDT and CDR2 is YNNKEL (reference sequence). The CDR3 is 12 residues long. In DNA, the CDR3 is TGTGCCAGCAGCGTCAGCTACAATGAGCAGTTCTTC. Amino acid sequence: CASSVSYNEQFF.

As concerns this clonotype: With the library built for alpha chains, this beta chain is off target and its frequency is not meaningful. The chain combines TRBV12-3 or TRBV12-4 with TRBJ2-5; D not certain. Trimming shortened V by 3 bases and J by 1 base, and 6 bases separated the two germline ends. This CDR3 spans 13 amino acids. CDR3 sequence reads: CASSFHSQETQYF. The CDR3 region has the DNA TGTGCCAGCAGTTTCCACAGCCAAGAGACCCAGTACTTC.